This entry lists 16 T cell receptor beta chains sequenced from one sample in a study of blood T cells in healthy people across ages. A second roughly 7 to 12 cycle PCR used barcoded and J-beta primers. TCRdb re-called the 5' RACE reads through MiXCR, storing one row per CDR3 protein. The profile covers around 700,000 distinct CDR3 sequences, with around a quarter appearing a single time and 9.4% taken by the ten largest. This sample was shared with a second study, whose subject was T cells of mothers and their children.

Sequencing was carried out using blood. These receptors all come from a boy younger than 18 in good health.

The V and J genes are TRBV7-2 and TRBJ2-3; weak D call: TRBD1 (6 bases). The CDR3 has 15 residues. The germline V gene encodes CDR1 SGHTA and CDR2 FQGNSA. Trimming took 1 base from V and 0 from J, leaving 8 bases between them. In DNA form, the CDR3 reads TGTGCCAGCAGCTTAGAGGGACAAAGCACAGATACGCAGTATTTT. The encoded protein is CASSLEGQSTDTQYF.

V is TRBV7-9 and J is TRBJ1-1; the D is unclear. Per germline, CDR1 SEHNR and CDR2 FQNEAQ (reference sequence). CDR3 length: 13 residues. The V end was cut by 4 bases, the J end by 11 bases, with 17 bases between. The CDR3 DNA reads TGTGCCAGCAGCTCCCGGGATACCAATTGGGCTTTCTTT. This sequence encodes CASSSRDTNWAFF.

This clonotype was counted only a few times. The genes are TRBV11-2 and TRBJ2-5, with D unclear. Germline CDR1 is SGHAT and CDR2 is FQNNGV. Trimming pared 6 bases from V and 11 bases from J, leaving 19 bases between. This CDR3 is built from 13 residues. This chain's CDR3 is CASRPLGYHGQYF. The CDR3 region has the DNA TGTGCCAGCAGGCCACTTGGGTACCACGGGCAGTACTTC.

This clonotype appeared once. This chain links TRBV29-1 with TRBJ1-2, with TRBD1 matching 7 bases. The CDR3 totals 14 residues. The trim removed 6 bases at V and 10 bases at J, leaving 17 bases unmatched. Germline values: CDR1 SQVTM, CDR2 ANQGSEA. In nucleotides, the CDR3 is TGCAGCGTCGCGGGGAACAGGGGTTTAGTTGACTACACCTTC. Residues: CSVAGNRGLVDYTF.

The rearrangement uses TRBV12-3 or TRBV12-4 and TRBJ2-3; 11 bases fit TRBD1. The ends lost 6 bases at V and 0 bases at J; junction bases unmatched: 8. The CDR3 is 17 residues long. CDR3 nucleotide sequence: TGTGCCAGCAGGTCCGGACAGGGGGCAAGTAGCACAGATACGCAGTATTTT. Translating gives CASRSGQGASSTDTQYF.

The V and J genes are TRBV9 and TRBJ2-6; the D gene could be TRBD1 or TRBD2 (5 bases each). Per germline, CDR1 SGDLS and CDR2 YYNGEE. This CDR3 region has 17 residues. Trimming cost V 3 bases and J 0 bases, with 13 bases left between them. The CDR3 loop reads CASSEGTVSSGANVLTF. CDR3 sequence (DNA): TGTGCCAGCAGCGAGGGGACGGTGAGCTCTGGGGCCAACGTCCTGACTTTC.

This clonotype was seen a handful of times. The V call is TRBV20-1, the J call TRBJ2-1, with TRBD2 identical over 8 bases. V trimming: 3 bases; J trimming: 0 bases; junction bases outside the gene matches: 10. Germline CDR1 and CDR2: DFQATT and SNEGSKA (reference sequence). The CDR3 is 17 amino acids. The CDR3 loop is CSARVAGGASSYNEQFF. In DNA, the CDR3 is TGCAGTGCTAGGGTTGCGGGGGGCGCCAGCTCCTACAATGAGCAGTTCTTC.

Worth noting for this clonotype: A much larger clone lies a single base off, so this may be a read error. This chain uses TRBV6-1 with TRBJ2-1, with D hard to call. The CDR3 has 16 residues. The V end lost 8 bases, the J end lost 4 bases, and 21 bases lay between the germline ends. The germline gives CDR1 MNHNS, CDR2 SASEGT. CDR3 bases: TGTGCCAGCTCAGGAACCCTCCAAGGCTCTTACAATGAGCAGTTCTTC. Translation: CASSGTLQGSYNEQFF.

The CDR3 DNA follows: TGTGCCAGCAGCACCGGACTAGCGGGAGGCGGGCTGTATTTT. Protein: CASSTGLAGGGLYF. The V and J genes are TRBV7-9 and TRBJ2-3; 14 bases map to TRBD2. This CDR3 region has 14 residues. Germline V gene sequence: CDR1 SEHNR, CDR2 FQNEAQ (reference sequence). V gave up 5 bases and J gave up 14 bases; unmatched junction bases: 9. Complete variable domain (other parts from reference TRBV7-9 and TRBJ2-3): DTGVSQNPRHKITKRGQNVTFRCDPISEHNRLYWYRQTLGQGPEFLTYFQNEAQLEKSRLLSDRFSAERPKGSFSTLEIQRTEQGDSAMYLCASSTGLAGGGLYFGPGTRLTVL.

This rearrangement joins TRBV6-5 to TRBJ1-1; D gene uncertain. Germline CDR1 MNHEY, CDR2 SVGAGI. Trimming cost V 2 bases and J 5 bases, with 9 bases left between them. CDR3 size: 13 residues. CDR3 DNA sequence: TGTGCCAGCAGTTACGGTATAGGGACTGAAGCTTTCTTT. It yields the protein CASSYGIGTEAFF.

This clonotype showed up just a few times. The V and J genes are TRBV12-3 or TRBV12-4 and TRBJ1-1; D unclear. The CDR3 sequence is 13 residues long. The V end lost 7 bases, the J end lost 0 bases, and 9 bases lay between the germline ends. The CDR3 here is CASTIYVNTEAFF. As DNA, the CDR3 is TGTGCCAGCACGATCTACGTGAACACTGAAGCTTTCTTT.

The CDR3 loop is CASSVGGEYGYTF. In DNA, the CDR3 is TGTGCCAGCAGTGTAGGGGGCGAATATGGCTACACCTTC. The chain combines TRBV6-5 with TRBJ1-2, with 7 positions matching TRBD1. Trimming removed 5 bases from V and 5 bases from J; junction bases left unmatched: 5. Germline CDR1 MNHEY, CDR2 SVGAGI. This CDR3 contains 13 residues.

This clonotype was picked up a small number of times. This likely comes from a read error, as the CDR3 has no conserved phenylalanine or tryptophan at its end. The DNA for the CDR3 is TGTGCCAGTAGTATAACAGCGTATAGCAATCAGCCCCAGCATCTT. Encoded protein: CASSITAYSNQPQHL. The rearrangement joins TRBV19 to TRBJ1-5; D gene unclear. Trimming removed 2 bases at V and 0 bases at J, with 8 bases between. CDR3 size: 15 residues. Germline V gives CDR1 LNHDA, CDR2 SQIVND (reference sequence).

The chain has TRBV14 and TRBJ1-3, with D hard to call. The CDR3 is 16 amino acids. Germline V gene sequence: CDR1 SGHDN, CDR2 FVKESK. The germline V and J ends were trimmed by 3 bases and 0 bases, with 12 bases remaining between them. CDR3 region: CASSHRSESSGNTIYF. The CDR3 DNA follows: TGTGCCAGCAGCCACCGGAGTGAAAGCTCTGGAAACACCATATATTTT.

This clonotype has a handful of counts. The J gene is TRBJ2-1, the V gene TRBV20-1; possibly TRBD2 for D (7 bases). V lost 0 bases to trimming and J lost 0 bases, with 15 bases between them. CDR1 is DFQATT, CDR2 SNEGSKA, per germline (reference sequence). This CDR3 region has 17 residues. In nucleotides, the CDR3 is TGCAGTGCTAGAGATGTAGGGGGGGTGAGCTCCTACAATGAGCAGTTCTTC. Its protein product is CSARDVGGVSSYNEQFF.

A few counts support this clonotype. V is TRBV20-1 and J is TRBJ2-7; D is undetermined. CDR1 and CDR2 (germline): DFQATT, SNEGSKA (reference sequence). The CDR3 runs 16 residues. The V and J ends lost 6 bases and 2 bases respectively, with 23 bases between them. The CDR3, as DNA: TGCAGTGCCTTCATCTTGCCACAGCGCCATCCCTACGAGCAGTACTTC. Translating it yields CSAFILPQRHPYEQYF.